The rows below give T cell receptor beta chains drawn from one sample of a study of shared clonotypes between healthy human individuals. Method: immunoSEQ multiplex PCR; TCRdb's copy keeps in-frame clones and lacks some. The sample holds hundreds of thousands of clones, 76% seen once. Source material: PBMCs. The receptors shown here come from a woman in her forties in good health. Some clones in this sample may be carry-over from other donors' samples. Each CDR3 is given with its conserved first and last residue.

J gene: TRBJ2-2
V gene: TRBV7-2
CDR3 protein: CASSFRTGGTGELFF

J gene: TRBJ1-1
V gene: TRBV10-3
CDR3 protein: CAISTGDRGRVTEAFF

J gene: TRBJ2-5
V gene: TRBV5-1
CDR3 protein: CASSSTGHYQETQYF

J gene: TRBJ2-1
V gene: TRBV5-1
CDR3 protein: CASSPGTGLDEQFF

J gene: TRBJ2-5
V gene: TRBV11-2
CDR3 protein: CASSTWETQYF

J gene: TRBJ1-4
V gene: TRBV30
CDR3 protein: CAWSVIRGNEKLFF

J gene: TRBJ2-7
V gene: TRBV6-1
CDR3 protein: CASSPAGKNYEQYF

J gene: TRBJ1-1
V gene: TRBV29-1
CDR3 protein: CSVGQGSGAFF

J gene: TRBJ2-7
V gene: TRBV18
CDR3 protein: CASSLGQGIYEQYF

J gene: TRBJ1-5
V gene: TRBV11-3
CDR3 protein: CASRAADRRNSNQPQHF

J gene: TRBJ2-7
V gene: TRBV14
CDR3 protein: CASSQGRGAFYEQYF

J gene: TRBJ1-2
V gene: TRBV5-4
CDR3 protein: CASSFGRTDYGYTF

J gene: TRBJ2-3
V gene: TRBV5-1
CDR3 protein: CASSLGTGGRADTQYF

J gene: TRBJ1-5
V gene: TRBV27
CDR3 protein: CASSLMGSNQPQHF

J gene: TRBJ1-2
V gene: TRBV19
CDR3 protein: CASSARGYGYTF

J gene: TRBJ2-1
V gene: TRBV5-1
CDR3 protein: CASSLAGGSGSYNEQFF

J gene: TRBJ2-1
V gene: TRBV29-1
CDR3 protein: CSAQTGMGGEQFF

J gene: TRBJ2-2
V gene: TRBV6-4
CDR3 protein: CASSPGTGGTGELFF

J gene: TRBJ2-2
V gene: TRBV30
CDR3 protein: CAWSLTGLAGGKNTGELFF

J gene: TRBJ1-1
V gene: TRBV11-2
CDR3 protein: CASSTGTGYSEAFF

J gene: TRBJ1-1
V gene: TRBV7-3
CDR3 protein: CASSLIAGDTEAFF

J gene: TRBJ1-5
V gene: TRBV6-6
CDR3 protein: CASSQQGLGNQPQHF

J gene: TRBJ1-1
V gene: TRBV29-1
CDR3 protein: CSVGRGHNTEAFF

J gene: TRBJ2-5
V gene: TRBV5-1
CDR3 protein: CASSPGLPGAQYF

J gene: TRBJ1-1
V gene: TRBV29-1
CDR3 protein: CSVAWDRNTEAFF

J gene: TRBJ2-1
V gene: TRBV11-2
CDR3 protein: CASSSLAGGPYEQFF

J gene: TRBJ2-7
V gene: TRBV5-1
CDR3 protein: CASSLALAGGLSYEQYF

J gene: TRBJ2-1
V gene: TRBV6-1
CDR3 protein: CASSEFIGTGGNEQFF

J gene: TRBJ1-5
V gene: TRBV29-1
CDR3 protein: CSVEDRGSNQPQHF

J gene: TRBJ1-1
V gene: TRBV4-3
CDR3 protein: CASSSRGGTEAFF

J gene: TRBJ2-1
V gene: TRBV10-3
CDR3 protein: CAISDNGNEQFF

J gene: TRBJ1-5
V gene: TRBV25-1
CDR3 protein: CASSESGPNEAQHF

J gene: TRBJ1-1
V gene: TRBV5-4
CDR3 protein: CASSQGGRGGTEAFF

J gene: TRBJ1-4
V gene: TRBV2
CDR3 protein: CASKADSNEKLFF

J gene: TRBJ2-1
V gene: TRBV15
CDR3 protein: CATSRASGDQFF

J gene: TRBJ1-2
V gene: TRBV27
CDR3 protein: CASSFSLNYGYTF

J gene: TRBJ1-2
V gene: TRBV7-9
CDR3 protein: CASSPLGGEDGYTF

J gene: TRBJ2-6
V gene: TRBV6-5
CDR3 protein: CASSYTTGANVLTF

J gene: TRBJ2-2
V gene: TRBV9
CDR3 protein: CASSVDASQKLGELFF

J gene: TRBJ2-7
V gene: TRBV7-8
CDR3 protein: CASSPAGELSYEQYF

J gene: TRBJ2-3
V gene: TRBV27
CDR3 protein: CASSFSTGSQYF

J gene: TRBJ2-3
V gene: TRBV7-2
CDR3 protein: CASSPGLAGLSDTQYF

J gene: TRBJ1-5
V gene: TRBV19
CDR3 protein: CASTTMDIGQPQHF